This is a list of T cell receptor beta chains from one sample in a study of CD8 T cells in ankylosing spondylitis. TCRdb fed the 5' RACE reads into MiXCR, producing one record per CDR3 protein. Here the sample spans around 120,000 distinct CDR3 sequences, roughly 13% being singletons. The sequencing sample was made of blood, either unsorted or a sorted T cell fraction (not recorded which). The receptors come from a female donor with ankylosing spondylitis or in good health (not recorded which). The CDR3 runs from the conserved cysteine through the conserved F or W. A D gene is named only where the DNA matches it firmly. The size field is filled for only some rows; it gives once, few, many or a size class.

D	V	length	size	J	DNA	CDR3
NA	TRBV20-1	15	NA	TRBJ1-2	TGCAGTGCTAATGGTCCCGGCAGGGGTGAGGATGGCTACACCTTC	CSANGPGRGEDGYTF
TRBD2	TRBV5-4	14	NA	TRBJ2-3	TGTGCCAGCAGCTTGGAAGCGGGGAGGGATACGCAGTATTTT	CASSLEAGRDTQYF
TRBD1	TRBV5-5	16	few	TRBJ1-2	TGTGCCAGCAGCCAGCAACCGACAGGGTGGGTCTATGGCTACACCTTC	CASSQQPTGWVYGYTF
NA	TRBV4-2	16	many	TRBJ1-5	TGTGCCAGCAGCCAAGATCAGGGAGGAGGCGATCAGCCCCAGCATTTT	CASSQDQGGGDQPQHF
NA	TRBV30	13	few	TRBJ2-1	TGTGCCTGGAGTAAAAGCTCCTACAATGAGCAGTTCTTC	CAWSKSSYNEQFF
TRBD2	TRBV20-1	15	many	TRBJ2-2	TGCAGTGCTGCTACTCCGGGGGGGAGCACCGGGGAGCTGTTTTTT	CSAATPGGSTGELFF
TRBD1	TRBV29-1	13	many	TRBJ2-3	TGCAGCGTTGGGGGACAGGGAACAGATACGCAGTATTTT	CSVGGQGTDTQYF
TRBD2	TRBV20-1	17	many	TRBJ2-7	TGCAGTGCTAGAGGACTAGCGGGAGGGTTTAGCTCCTACGAGCAGTACTTC	CSARGLAGGFSSYEQYF
NA	TRBV10-3	13	NA	TRBJ1-5	TGTGCCATCAGCGCACAGGGTATCCAGCCCCAGCATTTT	CAISAQGIQPQHF
NA	TRBV29-1	12	many	TRBJ2-1	TGCAGCGTTGGACAGACGCTCAATGAGCAGTTCTTC	CSVGQTLNEQFF
NA	TRBV20-1	14	few	TRBJ1-6	TGCAGTGCTAGAGAACACGGGGAGGGTTCACCCCTCCACTTT	CSAREHGEGSPLHF
NA	TRBV7-2	15	many	TRBJ1-6	TGTGCCAGCAGCGTAAAGGACAGTTTGAATTCACCCCTCCACTTT	CASSVKDSLNSPLHF
NA	TRBV28	15	many	TRBJ1-5	TGTGCCAGCAGTTTATGGACCTTAGGCAATCAGCCCCAGCATTTT	CASSLWTLGNQPQHF
NA	TRBV7-9	12	few	TRBJ2-7	TGTGCCAGCAGCATGAGGGGCCCCGAGCAGTACTTC	CASSMRGPEQYF
NA	TRBV20-1	14	many	TRBJ1-5	TGCAGTGCTACCACATTGAATAGCAATCAGCCCCAGCATTTT	CSATTLNSNQPQHF
NA	TRBV25-1	16	few	TRBJ1-6	TGTGCCAGCAGTGACCGGGAGGCGTGGGTTAGTTCACCCCTCCACTTT	CASSDREAWVSSPLHF
NA	TRBV20-1	12	many	TRBJ2-1	TGCAGTGCGACCGGGACTGTCAATGAGCAGTTCTTC	CSATGTVNEQFF
NA	TRBV12-3/TRBV12-4	13	few	TRBJ2-1	TGTGCCAGCAGTTTAGTCGACGGTGGTGAGCAGTTCTTC	CASSLVDGGEQFF
NA	TRBV2	12	few	TRBJ2-2	TGTGCCACAGGGAGAGGGACCGGGGAGCTGTTTTTT	CATGRGTGELFF
NA	TRBV20-1	12	NA	TRBJ2-2	TGCAGTGCTAGAGAAGGAGCCGGGGAGCTGTTTTTT	CSAREGAGELFF
NA	TRBV10-2	15	NA	TRBJ1-5	TGCGCCAGCAGTGCCAGGGGCGACGCCAATCAGCCCCAGCATTTT	CASSARGDANQPQHF
NA	TRBV11-2	16	few	TRBJ1-1	TGTGCCAGCAGCTTCTCGTTTAGACAATCGAACACTGAAGCTTTCTTT	CASSFSFRQSNTEAFF
NA	TRBV12-3/TRBV12-4	14	many	TRBJ2-5	TGTGCCAGCGGAAAGGACACCCACCAAGAGACCCAGTACTTC	CASGKDTHQETQYF
NA	TRBV12-3/TRBV12-4	11	NA	TRBJ2-5	TGTGCCGGCAGTTTTAGGGAGACCCAGTACTTC	CAGSFRETQYF
TRBD2	TRBV15	16	many	TRBJ2-3	TGTGCCACCAGCAGAGATGACGGGGGGACCGGGGACACGCAGTATTTT	CATSRDDGGTGDTQYF
TRBD2	TRBV5-1	15	many	TRBJ2-1	TGCGCCAGCAGTCTGGCTAGCGGGGGGAACAATGAGCAGTTCTTC	CASSLASGGNNEQFF
TRBD2	TRBV7-3	16	NA	TRBJ2-1	TGTGCCAGCAGTTCGACTAGCGGGATCGGTAAAAATGAGCAGTTCTTC	CASSSTSGIGKNEQFF
TRBD1	TRBV29-1	12	many	TRBJ2-7	TGCAGCGCCTTGGGACAGGTCGACGAGCAGTACTTC	CSALGQVDEQYF
TRBD1	TRBV20-1	15	many	TRBJ2-1	TGCAGTGCAAGGACAGGGGCAGGGTATAGCAATGAGCAGTTCTTC	CSARTGAGYSNEQFF
NA	TRBV5-1	15	few	TRBJ2-7	TGCGCCAGCAGCCTTTTATCCAAAGGATTCTACGAGCAGTACTTC	CASSLLSKGFYEQYF
NA	TRBV3-1	14	few	TRBJ2-5	TGTGCCAGCAGCCAAGATGGGCCCCAAGAGACCCAGTACTTC	CASSQDGPQETQYF
NA	TRBV20-1	17	many	TRBJ2-3	TGCAGTGCTAGCATCGGGCAAATAACATGGGACACAGATACGCAGTATTTT	CSASIGQITWDTDTQYF
NA	TRBV3-1	16	few	TRBJ1-2	TGTGCCAGCAGCCAAGGTTTGGCAGGAAAAAACTATGGCTACACCTTC	CASSQGLAGKNYGYTF